This T cell receptor (beta chain) came from a study of beta chain features in type 1 diabetes. This clone has ten or more counts. The CDR3 totals 11 residues. Per germline, CDR1 MNHEY and CDR2 SVGAGI. With 6 bases removed from V and 6 bases from J, the gap between germline ends came to 6 bases. Expressed TCRB transcripts were sequenced after all isolated RNA was converted to cDNA. Assay: immunoSEQ multiplex PCR; the TCRdb copy retains only in-frame clones and omits some. The sample records 400,000 to 450,000 clones, about 15% being singletons. V usage is TRBV6-5 and J usage is TRBJ2-1; D remains unclear. Source material: naive CD4+ T cells from blood. The receptor was isolated from a man aged 25-45 years in good health. The CDR3 loop reads CASSVLNEQFF. The DNA for the CDR3 is TGTGCCAGCAGCGTCCTCAATGAGCAGTTCTTC.